This is a list of T cell receptor beta chains from one sample in a study of blood T cells in healthy people across ages. A single record per CDR3 protein comes from TCRdb applying MiXCR to the 5' RACE reads. The sample has about 1.5 million distinct CDR3 sequences; about 45% are singletons. Input material: blood. These receptor sequences come from a woman under 30 in good health. Both conserved end residues are part of each CDR3. D genes are given only for firm matches. The size field is filled for only some rows; it gives once, few, many or a size class.

J | V | D | size | DNA | CDR3
TRBJ1-2 | TRBV29-1 | . | . | TGCAGCGCCGGACCGGGACTTTATGGCTACACCTTC | CSAGPGLYGYTF
TRBJ2-7 | TRBV13 | TRBD2 | few | TGTGCCAGCAGCTTAGTCCTAGCGGACAATGAGCAGTACTTC | CASSLVLADNEQYF
TRBJ2-1 | TRBV20-1 | TRBD2 | . | TGCAGTGGTAGCGGGGGACGAGCGGAATACAATGAGCAGTTCTTC | CSGSGGRAEYNEQFF
TRBJ2-3 | TRBV29-1 | . | . | TGCAGCGTTGGAGGGGCCAGGGGTAGGGTAGATACGCAGTATTTT | CSVGGARGRVDTQYF
TRBJ1-4 | TRBV2 | TRBD1 | few | TGTGCCAGAAGTGAACGTCGGGACAGACTTGAAAAACTGTTTTTT | CARSERRDRLEKLFF
TRBJ2-1 | TRBV2 | . | . | TGTGCCAGCAGTGAAGGGGACAATGACTACGAGCAGTTCTTC | CASSEGDNDYEQFF
TRBJ2-3 | TRBV12-3/TRBV12-4 | TRBD2 | many | TGTGCCAGCAGTCAGCCTAGCGGGATCACAGATACGCAGTATTTT | CASSQPSGITDTQYF
TRBJ1-4 | TRBV20-1 | . | . | TGCTGTGCTACCTACATGAACGAAAAACTGTTTTTT | CCATYMNEKLFF
TRBJ2-1 | TRBV27 | TRBD2 | . | TGTGCCAGCAGGAAGGGAGGGCAAAGCAATGAGCAGTTCTTC | CASRKGGQSNEQFF
TRBJ1-1 | TRBV4-3 | . | few | TGCGCCAGCAGCCCCCTTGGGGGGACTTATAATGAAGCTTTCTTT | CASSPLGGTYNEAFF
TRBJ1-1 | TRBV10-3 | . | . | TGTGCCATCAGTGAAGGGACCACGGGGCGCACTGAAGCTTTCTTT | CAISEGTTGRTEAFF